This T cell receptor beta chain is from a study of blood T cell repertoires in COVID-19. Study context: Sites in the United States, Italy and Spain provided acute and convalescent COVID-19 samples. Sample material is recorded as cDNA or gDNA derived from T cells, B-cell-depleted T cells, or PBMCs.

The data were produced by immunoSEQ multiplex PCR, yet TCRdb's version contains in-frame clones alone and is incomplete. The sample gives about 300,000 clones, approximately 85% of which show up once; about 1.7% is in the top ten. The CDR3 has 14 residues. Per the germline V gene, CDR1 is MNHEY and CDR2 is SMNVEV (reference sequence). Trimming shortened V by 7 bases and J by 6 bases, and 19 bases separated the two germline ends. The source material was peripheral blood. J is TRBJ2-7 and V is TRBV27; the D gene is possibly TRBD2 (6 bases). The TCR originated in a woman in her fifties or sixties with acute or convalescent COVID-19. CDR3 DNA sequence: TGTGCCAGCATGCAAGACGGGAGACTGGGCGAGCAGTACTTC. Protein: CASMQDGRLGEQYF.